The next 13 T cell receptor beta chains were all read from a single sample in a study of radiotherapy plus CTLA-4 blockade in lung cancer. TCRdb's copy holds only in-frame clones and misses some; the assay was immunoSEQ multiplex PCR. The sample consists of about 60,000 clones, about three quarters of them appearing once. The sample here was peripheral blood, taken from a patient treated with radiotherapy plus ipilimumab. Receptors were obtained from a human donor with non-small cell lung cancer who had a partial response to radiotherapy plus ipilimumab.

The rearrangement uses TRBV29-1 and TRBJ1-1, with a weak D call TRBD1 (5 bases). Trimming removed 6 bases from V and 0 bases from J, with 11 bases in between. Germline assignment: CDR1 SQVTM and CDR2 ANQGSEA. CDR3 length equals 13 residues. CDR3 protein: CSVYGALNTEAFF. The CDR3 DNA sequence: TGCAGCGTGTATGGGGCCTTGAACACTGAAGCTTTCTTT.

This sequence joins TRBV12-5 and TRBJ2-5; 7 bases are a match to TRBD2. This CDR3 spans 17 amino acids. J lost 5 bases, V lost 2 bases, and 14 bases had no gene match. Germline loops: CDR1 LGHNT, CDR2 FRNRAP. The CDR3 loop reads CASGLIGREDPRETQYF. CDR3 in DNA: TGTGCTAGTGGTTTGATTGGGAGGGAGGACCCAAGGGAGACCCAGTACTTC.

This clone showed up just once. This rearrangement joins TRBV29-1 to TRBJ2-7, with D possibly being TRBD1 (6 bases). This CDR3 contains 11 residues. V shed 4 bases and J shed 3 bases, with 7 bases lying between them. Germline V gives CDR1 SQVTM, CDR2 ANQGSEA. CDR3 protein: CSVVQGYEQYF. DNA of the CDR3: TGCAGCGTTGTACAGGGCTACGAGCAGTACTTC.

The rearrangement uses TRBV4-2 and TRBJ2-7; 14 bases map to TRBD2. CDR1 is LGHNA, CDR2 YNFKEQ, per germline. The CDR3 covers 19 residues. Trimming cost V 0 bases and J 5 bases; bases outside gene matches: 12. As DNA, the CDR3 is TGTGCCAGCAGCCAAGAACCTGGACTAGCGGGGGGCCGTCACGACGAGCAGTACTTC. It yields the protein CASSQEPGLAGGRHDEQYF.

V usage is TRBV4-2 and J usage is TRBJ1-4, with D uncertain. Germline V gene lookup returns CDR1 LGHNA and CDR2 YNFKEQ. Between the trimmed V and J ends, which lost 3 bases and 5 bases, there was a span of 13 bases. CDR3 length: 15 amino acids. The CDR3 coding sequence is TGTGCCAGCAGCCAGGATCCGACTAGAAATGAAAAACTGTTTTTT. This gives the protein CASSQDPTRNEKLFF.

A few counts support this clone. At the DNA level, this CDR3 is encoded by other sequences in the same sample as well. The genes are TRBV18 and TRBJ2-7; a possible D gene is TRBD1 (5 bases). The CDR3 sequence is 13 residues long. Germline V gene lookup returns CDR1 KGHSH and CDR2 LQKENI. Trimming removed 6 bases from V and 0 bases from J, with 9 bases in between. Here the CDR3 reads CASSPDSSYEQYF. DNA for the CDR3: TGTGCCAGCTCGCCTGACAGCTCCTACGAGCAGTACTTC.

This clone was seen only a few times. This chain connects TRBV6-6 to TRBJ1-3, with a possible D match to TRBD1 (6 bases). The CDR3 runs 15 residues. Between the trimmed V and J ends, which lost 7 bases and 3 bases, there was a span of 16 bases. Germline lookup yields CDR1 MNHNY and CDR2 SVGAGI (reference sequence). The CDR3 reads CASTTTGGDGNTIYF. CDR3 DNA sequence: TGTGCCAGCACCACGACGGGGGGCGATGGAAACACCATATATTTT.

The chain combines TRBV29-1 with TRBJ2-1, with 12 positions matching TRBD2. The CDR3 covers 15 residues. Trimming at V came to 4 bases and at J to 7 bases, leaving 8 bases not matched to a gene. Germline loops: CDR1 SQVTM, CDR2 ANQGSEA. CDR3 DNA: TGCAGCGTTGGCCTAGCGGGGGGGCCGGGGAATGAGCAGTTCTTC. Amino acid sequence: CSVGLAGGPGNEQFF.

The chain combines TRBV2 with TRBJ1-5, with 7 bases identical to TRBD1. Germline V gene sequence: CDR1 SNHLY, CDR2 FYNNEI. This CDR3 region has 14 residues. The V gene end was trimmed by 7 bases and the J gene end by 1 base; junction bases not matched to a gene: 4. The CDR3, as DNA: TGTGCCAGCAAAACAGGGGAGAGCAATCAGCCCCAGCATTTT. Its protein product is CASKTGESNQPQHF.

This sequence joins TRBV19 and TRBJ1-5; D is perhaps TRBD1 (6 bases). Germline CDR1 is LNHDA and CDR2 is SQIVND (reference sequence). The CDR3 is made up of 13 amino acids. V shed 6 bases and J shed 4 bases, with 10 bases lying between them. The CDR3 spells CASSQGTNQPQHF. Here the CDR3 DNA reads TGTGCCAGTAGCCAGGGGACGAATCAGCCCCAGCATTTT.

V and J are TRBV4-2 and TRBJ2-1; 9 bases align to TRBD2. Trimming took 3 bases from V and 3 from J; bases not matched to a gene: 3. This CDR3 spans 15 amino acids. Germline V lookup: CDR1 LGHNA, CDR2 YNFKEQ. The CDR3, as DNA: TGTGCCAGCAGCCAGATAGCGGGGGACTACAATGAGCAGTTCTTC. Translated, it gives CASSQIAGDYNEQFF.

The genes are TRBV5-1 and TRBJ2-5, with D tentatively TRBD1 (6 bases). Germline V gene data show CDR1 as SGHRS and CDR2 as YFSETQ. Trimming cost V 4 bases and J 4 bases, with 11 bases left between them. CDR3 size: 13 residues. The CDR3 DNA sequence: TGCGCCAGCAGCGTGAAAGGGGGAGAGACCCAGTACTTC. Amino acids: CASSVKGGETQYF.

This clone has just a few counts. CDR3 DNA: TGTGCCAGCAGCCCCCTGCGGGGTAACACCGGGGAGCTGTTTTTT. It encodes CASSPLRGNTGELFF. The chain couples TRBV6-6 to TRBJ2-2, with D perhaps TRBD2 (6 bases). The CDR3 is 15 residues long. The V end was cut by 6 bases, the J end by 2 bases, with 13 bases between. From germline, CDR1 is MNHNY and CDR2 SVGAGI (reference sequence).